Only a few counts were recorded for the clone carrying this T cell receptor beta chain. Its cognate antigen is unknown. This entry comes from a study of blood T cells in healthy people across ages. Combining a sample-barcoded 5' primer with a J-beta primer mix, a second PCR ran for about 7 to 11 cycles. Each cDNA molecule was tagged by a template-switch adaptor that had 12 random nucleotides. One entry per CDR3 protein, called by TCRdb with MiXCR from the 5' RACE reads. Among hundreds of thousands of distinct CDR3 sequences listed, about 21% were seen once. With 7 bases clipped from V and 3 bases from J, the junction kept 3 bases outside the gene matches. The CDR3 loop spans 16 amino acids. Germline CDR1 and CDR2: KGHDR and SFDVKD. General observations from the study: Unknown donor CMV status possibly confounded expanded clonotype changes.

Sequencing used blood. The receptor's source is a man between 65 and 85 years old in good health. The V and J genes are TRBV24-1 and TRBJ2-1; 15 nucleotides line up with TRBD2. Here the CDR3 reads CATSAGLAGGYNEQFF. CDR3 bases: TGTGCCACCAGCGCGGGACTAGCGGGGGGCTACAATGAGCAGTTCTTC.